These 17 T cell receptor beta chains share one sample of origin, sequenced in a study of blood T cell repertoires in COVID-19 (dated by TCRdb to 2019 to 2021). Library preparation employed the immunoSEQ multiplex PCR assay. The clones in this table, taken by TCRdb from immuneACCESS, are in-frame only. Not every clone is retained; where verified, under half of the shortfall comes from an unresolved V gene, and the cause of the rest is unknown. Counted in this sample were about 150,000 clones; around 83% of them appeared once. The ten largest clonotypes hold about 12% of the sample. Sequences were obtained from peripheral blood. The receptors originated from a woman in her fifties or sixties with COVID-19, enrolled during active disease.

This clone appeared a single time. The chain combines TRBV5-1 with TRBJ1-1; D is undetermined. Germline V gene lookup returns CDR1 SGHRS and CDR2 YFSETQ. There are 16 residues in the CDR3. V lost 0 bases and J lost 2, with 14 bases in between. The CDR3 loop is CASSLASGRPNTEAFF. The CDR3 DNA sequence: TGCGCCAGCAGCTTGGCCTCTGGGAGGCCTAACACTGAAGCTTTCTTT.

The chain has TRBV19 and TRBJ2-3, with a possible D match to TRBD2 (7 bases). The germline CDR1 and CDR2 sequences are LNHDA and SQIVND (reference sequence). The CDR3 is 15 amino acids. V lost 8 bases, J lost 2 bases, and 17 bases lay in between. CDR3 loop: CASGERGGFTDTQYF. CDR3 nucleotides: TGTGCCAGTGGTGAAAGGGGGGGATTCACAGATACGCAGTATTTT. The complete variable domain, with remaining parts taken from reference TRBV19 and TRBJ2-3, reads DGGITQSPKYLFRKEGQNVTLSCEQNLNHDAMYWYRQDPGQGLRLIYYSQIVNDFQKGDIAEGYSVSREKKESFPLTVTSAQKNPTAFYLCASGERGGFTDTQYFGPGTRLTVL.

V and J are TRBV9 and TRBJ2-5, with 7 bases aligning to TRBD1. This CDR3 region has 15 residues. Germline values: CDR1 SGDLS, CDR2 YYNGEE. Trimming cost V 0 bases and J 4 bases; bases outside gene matches: 6. The CDR3 DNA is TGTGCCAGCAGCGTAGGATTGGGACAGTCAGAGACCCAGTACTTC. This encodes CASSVGLGQSETQYF.

V gene TRBV14 combines with J gene TRBJ2-1; 15 positions agree with TRBD2. The CDR3 length is 15 residues. The germline V gene has CDR1 SGHDN and CDR2 FVKESK. The trim removed 6 bases at V and 10 bases at J, leaving 7 bases unmatched. For the CDR3, the DNA is TGTGCCAGCAGTCTACCCGGACTAGCGGGAGGGGAGCAGTTCTTC. Encoded protein: CASSLPGLAGGEQFF.

The CDR3 loop is CASSPGQGGQPQHF. CDR3 in DNA: TGTGCCAGCAGTCCCGGACAGGGCGGTCAGCCCCAGCATTTT. V usage is TRBV6-5 and J usage is TRBJ1-5; 8 bases agree with TRBD1. Germline V gene sequence: CDR1 MNHEY, CDR2 SVGAGI. The CDR3 has 14 residues. Trimming took 5 bases from V and 6 from J; bases not matched to a gene: 6.

Only one count was recorded for this clone. The V gene is TRBV9, the J gene TRBJ1-3, with unresolved D. With 3 bases removed from V and 4 bases from J, the gap between germline ends came to 17 bases. Germline V gives CDR1 SGDLS, CDR2 YYNGEE. CDR3 length: 16 amino acids. The CDR3 nucleotides read TGTGCCAGCAGCGCGCCCGAGGAAGTGGCCGGAAACACCATATATTTT. Residues: CASSAPEEVAGNTIYF. The complete variable domain, with remaining parts taken from reference TRBV9 and TRBJ1-3, reads DSGVTQTPKHLITATGQRVTLRCSPRSGDLSVYWYQQSLDQGLQFLIQYYNGEERAKGNILERFSAQQFPDLHSELNLSSLELGDSALYFCASSAPEEVAGNTIYFGEGSWLTVV.

The CDR3 is CASSEYNRGVPLHF. The CDR3 DNA reads TGTGCCAGCAGTGAATATAACCGGGGAGTACCCCTCCACTTT. This rearrangement joins TRBV25-1 to TRBJ1-6; no firm D call. V was cut by 0 bases and J by 12 bases, with 12 bases left in between. Germline assignment: CDR1 MGHDK and CDR2 SYGVNS. The CDR3 has 14 amino acids.

The rearrangement uses TRBV9 and TRBJ1-5; a possible D gene is TRBD1 (5 bases). CDR1 SGDLS and CDR2 YYNGEE come from the germline V gene. This CDR3 spans 15 amino acids. Trimming pared 3 bases from V and 0 bases from J, leaving 10 bases between. CDR3 DNA sequence: TGTGCCAGCAGCGCCGGGGGGTATAGCAATCAGCCCCAGCATTTT. Encoded protein: CASSAGGYSNQPQHF. Using reference TRBV9 and TRBJ1-5 for the parts outside the CDR3, the full variable domain is DSGVTQTPKHLITATGQRVTLRCSPRSGDLSVYWYQQSLDQGLQFLIQYYNGEERAKGNILERFSAQQFPDLHSELNLSSLELGDSALYFCASSAGGYSNQPQHFGDGTRLSIL.

In its sample, this clone was seen once. The V gene is TRBV6-5, the J gene TRBJ2-2; 8 bases map to TRBD1. V lost 10 bases, J lost 2 bases, and 6 bases stayed unmatched. This CDR3 contains 14 residues. Germline V gene data show CDR1 as MNHEY and CDR2 as SVGAGI. CDR3 in DNA: TGTGCCACCCGGACAGGGCTTAACACCGGGGAGCTGTTTTTT. It yields the protein CATRTGLNTGELFF.

V is TRBV9 and J is TRBJ1-2; D remains unclear. Germline CDR1 SGDLS, CDR2 YYNGEE. The V end was cut by 0 bases, the J end by 4 bases, with 10 bases between. This CDR3 contains 14 residues. Here the CDR3 DNA reads TGTGCCAGCAGCGTAGCTACGGAGAGCTATGGCTACACCTTC. Its protein product is CASSVATESYGYTF.

The chain has TRBV12-3 or TRBV12-4 and TRBJ1-1, with D unclear. Trimming left V 7 bases short and J 2 bases short, with 2 bases between. The CDR3 sequence is 10 residues long. The CDR3 loop is CASTNTEAFF. As DNA, the CDR3 is TGTGCCAGCACAAACACTGAAGCTTTCTTT.

This chain links TRBV5-1 with TRBJ2-2, with D hard to call. CDR3 length: 15 residues. CDR1 and CDR2 (germline): SGHRS, YFSETQ. Trimming removed 0 bases from V and 1 base from J, with 7 bases in between. The CDR3 is CASSLVGLNTGELFF. The CDR3 nucleotides read TGCGCCAGCAGCTTGGTGGGCCTGAACACCGGGGAGCTGTTTTTT.

The rearrangement links TRBV11-2 to TRBJ2-7, with TRBD2 matching 8 bases. Looked up from germline, CDR1 is SGHAT and CDR2 is FQNNGV. After removal of 5 bases from V and 0 bases from J, the junction contained 9 bases not matched to a gene. This CDR3 contains 16 residues. The CDR3 protein is CASSPAGVLSSYEQYV. The CDR3 DNA follows: TGTGCCAGCAGCCCAGCGGGAGTTCTTAGCTCCTACGAGCAGTACGTC.

V and J are TRBV6-5 and TRBJ1-1, with 8 bases fitting TRBD1. CDR1 MNHEY and CDR2 SVGAGI come from the germline V gene. J gave up 4 bases and V 6 bases, and 7 bases lay outside the gene matches. The CDR3 consists of 14 residues. The CDR3: CASSADRASTEAFF. The CDR3 DNA reads TGTGCCAGCAGCGCGGACAGGGCAAGCACTGAAGCTTTCTTT.

The rearrangement joins TRBV3-1 (or the pseudogene TRBV3-2) to TRBJ2-1; 9 nucleotides align to TRBD2. Germline lookup yields CDR1 LGHDT and CDR2 YNNKEL (reference sequence). The J segment lost 10 bases and the V segment lost 2 bases, leaving 9 bases of the junction unmatched. The CDR3 extends over 15 amino acids. In DNA form, the CDR3 reads TGTGCCAGCAGCCAATTGCGGGGGGGATTAATCGAGCAGTTCTTC. Translating gives CASSQLRGGLIEQFF.

This chain uses TRBV11-2 with TRBJ1-4; D might be TRBD1 (5 bases). The CDR3 runs 15 residues. Per the germline V gene, CDR1 is SGHAT and CDR2 is FQNNGV. With 7 bases removed from V and 0 bases from J, the gap between germline ends came to 12 bases. The CDR3 loop is CASTRGGTTNEKLFF. The CDR3 DNA sequence: TGTGCCAGCACCCGGGGGGGGACAACTAATGAAAAACTGTTTTTT.

The CDR3 spells CASSEAGGANQPQHF. The DNA of the CDR3 is TGTGCCAGCAGTGAAGCAGGGGGCGCGAATCAGCCCCAGCATTTT. The chain joins TRBV2 to TRBJ1-5; 7 nucleotides agree with TRBD1. V lost 0 bases, J lost 4 bases, and 3 bases stayed unmatched. This CDR3 is 15 amino acids long. Germline V CDR1 and CDR2: SNHLY, FYNNEI.